Listed below are T cell receptor beta chains from one sample, sequenced in a study of vaccination and CD4 T cells after COVID-19. The antigens these receptors bind are not known. MiXCR, applied by TCRdb to the PCR reads, yields one record per CDR3 protein. This sample carries tens of thousands of distinct CDR3 sequences, less than 35% of them seen once, and the ten largest clones take over 9.5%. This material consisted of CD4+ T cells from blood, cultured in vitro, taken about 7 months after SARS-CoV-2 vaccination. These receptors were taken from a human donor who had recovered from COVID-19. Each CDR3 is given with its conserved first and last residue. A D gene is named only where the DNA matches it firmly. Clone size is shown for a subset of rows, as once, few, many or a class of expanded clone.

d_gene,len,j_gene,v_gene,abundance,CDR3nt,CDR3aa
.,13,TRBJ2-1,TRBV7-5,few,.,CISVPEGTGEQFF
TRBD1,14,TRBJ1-1,TRBV19,few,TGTGCCAGTAGTATAGATCGTGACAGGGGGGCAGCTTTCTTT,CASSIDRDRGAAFF
TRBD2,15,TRBJ2-7,TRBV7-2,few,TGTGCCAGCAGCCAGAGACTAGCGGGAAGAGTCGAGCAGTACTTC,CASSQRLAGRVEQYF
TRBD2,13,TRBJ2-1,TRBV6-1,.,TGTGCCAGCAGGACTAGCGGCGGGAATGAGCAGTTCTTC,CASRTSGGNEQFF
.,14,TRBJ1-2,TRBV7-8,.,TGTGCCAGCAGCTTAGCGCTGCGGGGAGGCGGCTACACCTTC,CASSLALRGGGYTF
.,13,TRBJ2-3,TRBV27,.,TGTGCCAGCAGCCGCCGGGGCACAGATACGCAGTATTTT,CASSRRGTDTQYF
TRBD1,14,TRBJ1-2,TRBV20-1,medium-sized,TGCAGTGCCAGGCGGAGGACAGGTGATGGTGGCTACACCTTC,CSARRRTGDGGYTF
TRBD2,15,TRBJ2-7,TRBV5-1,.,TGCGCCAGCAGCCTGACTAGCGGGCTCTCCTACGAGCAGTACTTC,CASSLTSGLSYEQYF
.,14,TRBJ2-3,TRBV9,.,TGTGCCAGCAGCGTCCGGCGGGGCACAGATACGCAGTATTTT,CASSVRRGTDTQYF
TRBD1,14,TRBJ2-5,TRBV10-3,few,TGTGCCATCAGTGGACAGGGGGCAGAGGAGACCCAGTACTTC,CAISGQGAEETQYF
TRBD1,14,TRBJ1-6,TRBV6-1,.,TGTGCCAGCAGGGATACAGGGGGCAGAGAACCCCTCCACTTT,CASRDTGGREPLHF
.,13,TRBJ1-2,TRBV6-1,.,TGTGCCAGCAGCCTTGACTTCTATAATGGCTACACCTTC,CASSLDFYNGYTF
.,16,TRBJ1-5,TRBV21-1,.,TGTGCCAGCAGCAAAAGGAGGGGGCGGGGCAATCAGCCCCAGCATTTT,CASSKRRGRGNQPQHF
.,14,TRBJ2-7,TRBV20-1,few,TGCAGCGGATCTCCCGGGACCAATGCCTACGAGCAGTACTTC,CSGSPGTNAYEQYF
TRBD2,18,TRBJ2-1,TRBV27,few,TGTGCCAGCAGTCAGCGACTAGCGGGTGGGTACTCCTACAATGAGCAGTTCTTC,CASSQRLAGGYSYNEQFF
.,19,TRBJ2-3,TRBV20-1,.,TGCAGTGCTAGAGATAGCCGGGGGGCGTATCGGATTGGCACAGATACGCAGTATTTT,CSARDSRGAYRIGTDTQYF
.,13,TRBJ2-3,TRBV7-2,.,TGTGCCAGCAACCCCCAGCGAACAGATACGCAGTATTTT,CASNPQRTDTQYF
TRBD2,15,TRBJ2-1,TRBV7-3,few,TGTGCCAGCAGCTCCGGGACTAGCGGATACAATGAGCAGTTCTTC,CASSSGTSGYNEQFF
.,14,TRBJ2-6,TRBV20-1,.,TGCAGTGCCGACCGGGGAGGTGGGGCCAACGTCCTGACTTTC,CSADRGGGANVLTF
TRBD2,15,TRBJ2-5,TRBV7-2,few,TGTGCCAGCAGCCCCGGGGACTACCTTCGGGAGACCCAGTACTTC,CASSPGDYLRETQYF
.,14,TRBJ2-3,TRBV2,.,TGTGCCAGCAGTGAAGGGGTCCCCACAGATACGCAGTATTTT,CASSEGVPTDTQYF
TRBD1,16,TRBJ1-2,TRBV20-1,.,TGCAGTGCTCCAACCTTTCCGGGACAGATCGACTATGGCTACACCTTC,CSAPTFPGQIDYGYTF
.,13,TRBJ2-5,TRBV20-1,.,TGCAGTGCTTTGGGGGGTTACCAAGAGACCCAGTACTTC,CSALGGYQETQYF